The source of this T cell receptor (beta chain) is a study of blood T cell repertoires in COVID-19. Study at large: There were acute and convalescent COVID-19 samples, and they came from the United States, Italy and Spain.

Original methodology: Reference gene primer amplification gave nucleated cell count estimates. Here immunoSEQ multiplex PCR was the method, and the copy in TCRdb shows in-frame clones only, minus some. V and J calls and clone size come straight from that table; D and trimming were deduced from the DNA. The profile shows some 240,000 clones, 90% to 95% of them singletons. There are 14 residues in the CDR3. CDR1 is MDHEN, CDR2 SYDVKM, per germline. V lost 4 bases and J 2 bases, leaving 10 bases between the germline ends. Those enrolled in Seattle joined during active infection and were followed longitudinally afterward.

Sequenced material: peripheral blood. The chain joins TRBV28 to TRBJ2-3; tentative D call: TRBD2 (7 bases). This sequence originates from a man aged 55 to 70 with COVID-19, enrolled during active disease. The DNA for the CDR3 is TGTGCCAGCAGTTCGGGGGGCCTCACAGATACGCAGTATTTT. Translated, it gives CASSSGGLTDTQYF.